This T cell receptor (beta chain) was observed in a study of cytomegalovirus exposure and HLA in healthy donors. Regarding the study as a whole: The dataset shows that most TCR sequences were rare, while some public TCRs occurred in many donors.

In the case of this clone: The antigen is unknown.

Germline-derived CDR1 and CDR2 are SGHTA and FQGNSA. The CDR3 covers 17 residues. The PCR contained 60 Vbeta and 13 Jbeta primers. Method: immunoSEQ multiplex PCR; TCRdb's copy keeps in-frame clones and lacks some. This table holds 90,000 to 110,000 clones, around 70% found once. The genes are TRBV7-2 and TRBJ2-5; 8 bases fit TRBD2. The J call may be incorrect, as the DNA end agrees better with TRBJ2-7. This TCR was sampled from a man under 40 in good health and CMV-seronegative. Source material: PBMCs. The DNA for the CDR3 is TGTGCCAGCAGCCCTCGGGGAGGCGAGCGGGGGACCTACGAGCAGTACTTC. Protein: CASSPRGGERGTYEQYF.